Presented here are 13 T cell receptor beta chains from one specimen sequenced in a study of cytomegalovirus exposure and HLA in healthy donors. Primers included in the PCR were 60 Vbeta and 13 Jbeta primers. Method: immunoSEQ multiplex PCR; TCRdb's copy keeps in-frame clones and lacks some. The table has some 110,000 clones, roughly 9.9% seen once. The specimen was PBMCs. These receptors were collected from a man aged 25-45 years in good health and CMV-seronegative.

The rearrangement joins TRBV18 to TRBJ1-1; D call uncertain. Germline values: CDR1 KGHSH, CDR2 LQKENI. The V end was cut by 8 bases, the J end by 0 bases, with 13 bases between. The CDR3 contains 14 residues. The CDR3 loop reads CASQQQNMNTEAFF. In DNA, the CDR3 is TGTGCCAGCCAACAACAGAATATGAACACTGAAGCTTTCTTT.

The chain employs TRBV10-3 and TRBJ2-5; D may be TRBD1 (6 bases). The CDR3 length is 14 residues. The germline V gene encodes CDR1 ENHRY and CDR2 SYGVKD. V was clipped by 8 bases and J by 4 bases, with 17 bases between them. CDR3 protein: CAIRALGAGETQYF. Here the CDR3 DNA reads TGTGCCATCCGCGCCCTGGGGGCCGGAGAGACCCAGTACTTC.

This clone was seen a few times. This sequence joins TRBV9 and TRBJ2-7, with a possible D match to TRBD1 (6 bases). Deletions cut 0 bases from V and 5 bases from J, with 15 bases between. The CDR3 has 15 amino acids. CDR1 and CDR2 from the germline V gene are SGDLS and YYNGEE. The CDR3 DNA reads as TGTGCCAGCAGCGTAGAGGCAGGGGTGTTCAACGAGCAGTACTTC. Amino acids: CASSVEAGVFNEQYF. Supplemented by reference TRBV9 and TRBJ2-7, the full variable domain reads DSGVTQTPKHLITATGQRVTLRCSPRSGDLSVYWYQQSLDQGLQFLIQYYNGEERAKGNILERFSAQQFPDLHSELNLSSLELGDSALYFCASSVEAGVFNEQYFGPGTRLTVT.

The chain employs TRBV29-1 and TRBJ2-7, with 8 positions matching TRBD1. The germline CDR1 and CDR2 sequences are SQVTM and ANQGSEA. The CDR3 totals 15 residues. J was trimmed by 4 bases and V by 4 bases; bases with no gene match: 12. The DNA for the CDR3 is TGCAGCGTTGTGACTTCCGGGACAGGACCTTACGAGCAGTACTTC. This translates into CSVVTSGTGPYEQYF.

There are a few counts of this clone. The chain links TRBV29-1 to TRBJ1-4, with 11 positions matching TRBD1. Germline V CDR1 and CDR2: SQVTM, ANQGSEA. This CDR3 spans 15 amino acids. CDR3 nucleotides: TGCAGGTTACCGGGACAGGGGGCAACTAATGAAAAACTGTTTTTT. Translation: CRLPGQGATNEKLFF.

The V gene is TRBV6-4, the J gene TRBJ1-2; D is perhaps TRBD1 (5 bases). The V end lost 4 bases, the J end lost 4 bases, and 19 bases lay between the germline ends. The CDR3 is 16 residues long. Germline CDR1 is MRHNA and CDR2 is SNTAGT. This chain's CDR3 is CASSATFGVGAYGYTF. CDR3 nucleotides: TGTGCCAGCAGTGCCACCTTTGGGGTAGGGGCCTATGGCTACACCTTC.

The rearrangement uses TRBV7-8 and TRBJ1-1; 8 positions agree with TRBD1. CDR1 and CDR2 from the germline V gene are SGHVS and FQNEAQ. CDR3 length equals 15 residues. Unmatched junction bases numbered 11, after V lost 1 base and J lost 10 bases. The CDR3 nucleotides read TGTGCCAGCAGCTTAGAAACAGGGGGAATCGGTCGAGCTTTCTTT. It codes for CASSLETGGIGRAFF.

CDR3 in DNA: TGTGCCAGCAGCTTGTATCTATCAGGGTTCGGGGCCAACGTCCTGACTTTC. Translated, it gives CASSLYLSGFGANVLTF. The chain is built from TRBV5-8 and TRBJ2-6; D might be TRBD1 (5 bases). V shed 1 base and J shed 4 bases, with 15 bases lying between them. This CDR3 comprises 17 residues. Germline V gene sequence: CDR1 SGHTS, CDR2 YDEGEE. Filled out from reference TRBV5-8 and TRBJ2-6, the complete variable domain reads EAGVTQSPTHLIKTRGQQATLRCSPISGHTSVYWYQQALGLGLQFLLWYDEGEERNRGNFPPRFSGRQFPNYSSELNVNALELEDSALYLCASSLYLSGFGANVLTFGAGSRLTVL.

A few counts support this clone. V gene TRBV4-3 combines with J gene TRBJ1-6; TRBD1 agrees at 9 bases. In germline, CDR1 is LGHNA, CDR2 YSLEER. The CDR3 contains 17 residues. Trimming at V came to 4 bases and at J to 10 bases, leaving 14 bases not matched to a gene. The DNA for the CDR3 is TGCGCCAGCAGCCGCACCCCCGGGACAGGGAAACGGTCACCCCTCCACTTT. Translated: CASSRTPGTGKRSPLHF.

This clone was seen a few times. The chain carries TRBV4-3 and TRBJ1-5; 8 bases align to TRBD1. V lost 0 bases, J lost 3 bases, and 4 bases stayed unmatched. From germline, CDR1 is LGHNA and CDR2 YSLEER. The CDR3 sequence is 16 residues long. This CDR3 reads CASSQEAGGYNQPQHF. In DNA, the CDR3 is TGCGCCAGCAGCCAAGAGGCAGGGGGCTACAATCAGCCCCAGCATTTT.

The chain uses TRBV29-1 and TRBJ1-2, with TRBD1 as a possible D gene (5 bases). The CDR3 loop spans 14 amino acids. Trimming stripped 4 bases from V and 4 bases from J, with 16 bases between. Germline V lookup: CDR1 SQVTM, CDR2 ANQGSEA. The CDR3 DNA sequence: TGCAGCGTTGTCGATCGACAGAGTCTCTATGGCTACACCTTC. This translates into CSVVDRQSLYGYTF.

The chain has TRBV21-1 and TRBJ1-4; the table's D call, TRBD1, has no DNA check behind it. TRBV21-1 is recorded as a pseudogene. CDR3 size: 15 residues. The CDR3 nucleotides are TGTGCCAGCAGCAAAGGGGGACAGAATAATGAAAAACTGTTTTTT. This translates into CASSKGGQNNEKLFF.

V is TRBV4-2 and J is TRBJ2-5, with 8 bases matching TRBD2. The CDR3 consists of 16 residues. V was clipped by 0 bases and J by 2 bases; unmatched bases: 5. CDR1 and CDR2 (germline): LGHNA, YNFKEQ. The CDR3 DNA sequence: TGTGCCAGCAGCCAAGAGGGAGGCGGGGGGCAAGAGACCCAGTACTTC. Translated, it gives CASSQEGGGGQETQYF.